The 26 T cell receptor beta chains listed next were all sequenced from one sample in a study of cytomegalovirus exposure and HLA in healthy donors. Use of 60 Vbeta and 13 Jbeta primers characterized the PCR. The protocol was immunoSEQ multiplex PCR, while the TCRdb copy is restricted to in-frame clones and leaves out a portion. This sample has roughly 170,000 clones, with around 80% found just once. The sample was PBMCs. These receptors came from a young woman in good health and CMV-seronegative.

The chain couples TRBV19 to TRBJ1-5; D is possibly TRBD1 (5 bases). Germline CDR1 reads LNHDA; CDR2 reads SQIVND (reference sequence). The germline V and J ends were trimmed by 2 bases and 0 bases, with 23 bases remaining between them. This CDR3 is built from 20 residues. CDR3: CASSIYLADSWGYSNQPQHF. The CDR3 DNA is TGTGCCAGTAGTATATACCTTGCCGACAGTTGGGGTTATAGCAATCAGCCCCAGCATTTT.

This chain links TRBV5-1 with TRBJ2-7; TRBD2 matches 8 bases. Germline V gives CDR1 SGHRS, CDR2 YFSETQ. With 4 bases clipped from V and 2 bases from J, the junction kept 2 bases outside the gene matches. The CDR3 covers 13 residues. The CDR3 bases are TGCGCCAGCAGCCAGGGACTAGCCTACGAGCAGTACTTC. Amino acids: CASSQGLAYEQYF.

The chain couples TRBV2 to TRBJ2-5; 8 positions match TRBD1. The DNA end favors TRBJ2-7, so the J call may be wrong. Germline V gene data show CDR1 as SNHLY and CDR2 as FYNNEI. CDR3 length equals 15 residues. The CDR3 DNA reads as TGTGCCAGCCAAACGCAGACAGGGGCCACCTACGAGCAGTACTTC. This encodes CASQTQTGATYEQYF.

CDR3 bases: TGTGCCAGCAGCTTACAGGGACTAGGGCTTAATGAGCAGTTCTTC. Translated, it gives CASSLQGLGLNEQFF. This chain connects TRBV11-2 to TRBJ2-1; 8 bases line up with TRBD2. The CDR3 length is 15 residues. Germline V gene data show CDR1 as SGHAT and CDR2 as FQNNGV. V shed 2 bases, J shed 7 bases, and the junction held 7 bases outside the gene matches.

The V call is TRBV5-8, the J call TRBJ2-1; no clear D gene. The V gene lost 0 bases and the J gene lost 4 bases, with 11 bases spanning the gap. Germline lookup yields CDR1 SGHTS and CDR2 YDEGEE. CDR3 size: 15 residues. CDR3: CASSLAVFPYNEQFF. DNA for the CDR3: TGTGCCAGCAGCTTGGCGGTGTTCCCGTACAATGAGCAGTTCTTC. Looking up the rest from reference TRBV5-8 and TRBJ2-1 gives the full variable domain: EAGVTQSPTHLIKTRGQQATLRCSPISGHTSVYWYQQALGLGLQFLLWYDEGEERNRGNFPPRFSGRQFPNYSSELNVNALELEDSALYLCASSLAVFPYNEQFFGPGTRLTVL.

The J gene is TRBJ2-7, the V gene TRBV6-8; 8 nucleotides match TRBD2. The CDR3 runs to 16 residues. After removal of 0 bases from V and 6 bases from J, the junction contained 10 bases not matched to a gene. CDR1 is MNHGY and CDR2 is SAAAGT in the germline V gene. In DNA, the CDR3 is TGTGCCAGCAGTTACTCTGTCGTAGCGGGACGGTGCGAGCAGTACTTC. Translating it yields CASSYSVVAGRCEQYF.

The chain employs TRBV4-2 and TRBJ2-6; D gene ambiguous. CDR1 LGHNA and CDR2 YNFKEQ come from the germline V gene. The CDR3 totals 15 residues. With 2 bases removed from V and 0 bases from J, the gap between germline ends came to 5 bases. The CDR3 region has the DNA TGTGCCAGCAGCCAATCCCGCTCTGGGGCCAACGTCCTGACTTTC. This codes for CASSQSRSGANVLTF.

This clone was counted a few times. The chain recombines TRBV5-6 with TRBJ1-1; perhaps TRBD1 as D (6 bases). Trimming removed 2 bases from V and 7 bases from J, with 12 bases in between. The CDR3 loop spans 13 amino acids. CDR1 and CDR2 from the germline V gene are SGHDT and YYEEEE. The CDR3 DNA reads as TGTGCCAGCAGCTTAGGTAGGACAGTTGAAGCTTTCTTT. Its protein is CASSLGRTVEAFF.

The rearrangement uses TRBV5-5 and TRBJ2-7; D may be TRBD2 (7 bases). The V gene lost 6 bases and the J gene lost 3 bases, with 19 bases spanning the gap. There are 15 residues in the CDR3. Germline loops: CDR1 SGHKS, CDR2 YYEKEE (reference sequence). CDR3 nucleotides: TGTGCCAGCATCTCACTCCCCGGGGGGCGCTACGAGCAGTACTTC. This sequence encodes CASISLPGGRYEQYF.

This clone has only a few counts. V gene TRBV21-1 combines with J gene TRBJ2-1; the table calls TRBD1, which could not be checked here. TRBV21-1 is a pseudogene. This CDR3 contains 13 residues. Here the CDR3 DNA reads TGTGCCAGCAGCGAAGGACAGGGTCGGGGGCAGTTCTTC. Its protein product is CASSEGQGRGQFF.

This clone occurred a few times. V gene TRBV12-2 combines with J gene TRBJ2-5; TRBD1, the D gene given by the table, was not confirmed from the DNA. TRBV12-2 corresponds to a pseudogene. This CDR3 has 17 residues. Here the CDR3 reads CASRPIWTGGPQETQYF. CDR3 bases: TGTGCAAGTCGCCCCATCTGGACAGGGGGACCCCAGGAGACCCAGTACTTC.

This clone showed up just once. The chain joins TRBV6-5 to TRBJ2-1; D is perhaps TRBD2 (5 bases). The CDR3 is 14 residues long. CDR1 is MNHEY and CDR2 is SVGAGI in the germline V gene. The V end lost 2 bases, the J end lost 4 bases, and 9 bases lay between the germline ends. CDR3 DNA sequence: TGTGCCAGCAGTTACCGGGATGTTTACAATGAGCAGTTCTTC. It translates to CASSYRDVYNEQFF.

This chain links TRBV5-4 with TRBJ2-1; D possibly corresponds to TRBD2 (5 bases). The CDR3 consists of 15 residues. Germline loops: CDR1 SGHNT, CDR2 YYREEE (reference sequence). V was trimmed by 2 bases and J by 4 bases, leaving 13 bases between them. This CDR3 reads CASSLPLATYNEQFF. The DNA of the CDR3 is TGTGCCAGCAGCTTACCGCTAGCTACTTACAATGAGCAGTTCTTC.

V usage is TRBV11-2 and J usage is TRBJ2-7; 8 bases are a match to TRBD2. Germline values: CDR1 SGHAT, CDR2 FQNNGV. This CDR3 has 14 residues. Trimming at V came to 6 bases and at J to 4 bases, leaving 8 bases not matched to a gene. The CDR3 DNA reads TGTGCCAGCAGGACGGCGGGCGGGAGGTACGAGCAGTACTTC. Its protein product is CASRTAGGRYEQYF.

This chain links TRBV5-4 with TRBJ1-3; no clear D. Deletions cut 0 bases from V and 0 bases from J, with 10 bases between. The germline CDR1 and CDR2 sequences are SGHNT and YYREEE (reference sequence). The CDR3 sequence is 16 residues long. As DNA, the CDR3 is TGTGCCAGCAGCTTGGAATTTCCCTCCTCTGGAAACACCATATATTTT. Translation gives CASSLEFPSSGNTIYF.

For the CDR3, the DNA is TGTGCCATCAATGCGGGAGGGTTTGGCGAGCAGTACTTC. It codes for CAINAGGFGEQYF. V gene TRBV10-3 combines with J gene TRBJ2-7, with 9 bases fitting TRBD2. This CDR3 has 13 residues. Looked up from germline, CDR1 is ENHRY and CDR2 is SYGVKD. Trimming cost V 7 bases and J 6 bases; bases outside gene matches: 7.

This chain links TRBV18 with TRBJ2-7; no definite D call. This CDR3 is built from 13 residues. The germline CDR1 and CDR2 sequences are KGHSH and LQKENI. V was shortened by 2 bases and J by 5 bases, with 10 bases between the two germline ends. CDR3 loop: CASSPAQGDEQYF. In DNA, the CDR3 is TGTGCCAGCTCACCAGCGCAAGGAGACGAGCAGTACTTC.

The V and J genes are TRBV2 and TRBJ1-2, with 9 nucleotides matching TRBD1. CDR1 is SNHLY and CDR2 is FYNNEI in the germline V gene. Trimming removed 6 bases from V and 8 bases from J; junction bases left unmatched: 10. The CDR3 has 14 amino acids. The CDR3 region has the DNA TGTGCCAGCAGGGGGCGGGGGACAGGGATAGGCTACACCTTC. Translation gives CASRGRGTGIGYTF.

The genes are TRBV28 and TRBJ2-3; 14 nucleotides line up with TRBD2. The junction had 15 bases not matched to a gene; V was cut back by 3 bases and J by 1 base. Germline V gene sequence: CDR1 MDHEN, CDR2 SYDVKM. This CDR3 has 21 residues. CDR3 region: CASSFSSRLAGGPWGTDTQYF. The CDR3 DNA is TGTGCCAGCAGTTTTTCGTCCAGACTAGCGGGAGGGCCCTGGGGCACAGATACGCAGTATTTT.

The chain uses TRBV7-9 and TRBJ2-7; D is undetermined. Germline V gene data show CDR1 as SEHNR and CDR2 as FQNEAQ (reference sequence). The CDR3 is 13 amino acids. V was pared by 6 bases and J by 0 bases, with 9 bases between. CDR3 amino acids: CASSSDPSYEQYF. CDR3 DNA: TGTGCCAGCAGTTCAGATCCCTCCTACGAGCAGTACTTC. Full variable domain (rest looked up from reference TRBV7-9 and TRBJ2-7): DTGVSQNPRHKITKRGQNVTFRCDPISEHNRLYWYRQTLGQGPEFLTYFQNEAQLEKSRLLSDRFSAERPKGSFSTLEIQRTEQGDSAMYLCASSSDPSYEQYFGPGTRLTVT.

The V call is TRBV30, the J call TRBJ1-3, with unresolved D. This CDR3 has 17 amino acids. The germline gives CDR1 GTSNPN, CDR2 SVGIG (reference sequence). Trimming took 3 bases from V and 1 from J, leaving 19 bases between them. The CDR3 here is CAWRNSYYLRSGNTIYF. The DNA of the CDR3 is TGTGCCTGGAGAAACAGTTATTACCTTCGATCTGGAAACACCATATATTTT.

There are a few counts of this clone. The rearrangement uses TRBV4-2 and TRBJ2-3, with 15 bases matching TRBD2. Germline CDR1 is LGHNA and CDR2 is YNFKEQ. The V gene end was trimmed by 2 bases and the J gene end by 5 bases; junction bases not matched to a gene: 8. The CDR3 has 18 residues. The CDR3 sequence is CASSQIIPGLAGGDTQYF. The CDR3 region has the DNA TGTGCCAGCAGCCAAATAATTCCGGGACTAGCGGGAGGAGATACGCAGTATTTT.

The sample holds one count of this clone. The chain uses TRBV6-5 and TRBJ1-5; 7 bases map to TRBD1. The V gene's germline CDR1 is MNHEY and CDR2 SVGAGI. This CDR3 has 14 amino acids. V shed 6 bases and J 5 bases; nucleotides not matched to a gene: 7. The DNA for the CDR3 is TGTGCCAGCAGCCTGACAGGGCCTTATCAGCCCCAGCATTTT. Its translation is CASSLTGPYQPQHF.

This clone has a handful of counts. The V gene is TRBV5-6, the J gene TRBJ2-1, with 9 nucleotides matching TRBD2. V dropped 1 base and J dropped 1; count of bases not matched to a gene: 12. The CDR3 consists of 19 residues. Germline CDR1 SGHDT, CDR2 YYEEEE. The DNA for the CDR3 is TGTGCCAGCAGCTTGAGATTAAGGCGGGAGGGTCCTTCCTACAATGAGCAGTTCTTC. It yields the protein CASSLRLRREGPSYNEQFF.

This chain joins TRBV28 and TRBJ2-7; 11 positions match TRBD1. V lost 3 bases to trimming and J lost 9 bases; unmatched junction nucleotides: 16. The CDR3 totals 17 residues. The germline V gene has CDR1 MDHEN and CDR2 SYDVKM. This CDR3 is CASSLIPTGTGGPRQYF. The CDR3 DNA sequence: TGTGCCAGCAGTTTGATTCCTACCGGGACAGGGGGACCCCGGCAGTACTTC.

This chain connects TRBV10-3 to TRBJ2-7; TRBD2 matches 7 bases. V shed 3 bases, J shed 1 base, and the junction held 12 bases outside the gene matches. Looked up from germline, CDR1 is ENHRY and CDR2 is SYGVKD. There are 17 residues in the CDR3. The CDR3 DNA follows: TGTGCCATCAGTGATCACCCAGGGCGGGAGCAGTCCTACGAGCAGTACTTC. Residues: CAISDHPGREQSYEQYF.